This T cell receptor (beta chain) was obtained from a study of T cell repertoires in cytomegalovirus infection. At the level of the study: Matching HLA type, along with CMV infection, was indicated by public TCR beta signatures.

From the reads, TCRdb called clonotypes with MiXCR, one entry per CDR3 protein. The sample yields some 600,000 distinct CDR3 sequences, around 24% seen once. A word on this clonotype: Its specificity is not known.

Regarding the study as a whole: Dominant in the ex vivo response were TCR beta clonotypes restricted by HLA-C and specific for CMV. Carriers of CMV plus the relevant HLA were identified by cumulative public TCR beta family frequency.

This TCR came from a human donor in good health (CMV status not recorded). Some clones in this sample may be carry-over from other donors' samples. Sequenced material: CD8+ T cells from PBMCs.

In DNA, the CDR3 is TGTGCCAGCAGTTACGGGGGCTCTGAAGGCTACACCTTC. Translated: CASSYGGSEGYTF. The V gene is TRBV6-6, the J gene TRBJ1-2; maybe TRBD1 (6 bases). The V gene lost 2 bases and the J gene lost 8 bases, with 12 bases spanning the gap. Per the germline V gene, CDR1 is MNHNY and CDR2 is SVGAGI (reference sequence). This CDR3 region has 13 residues.